The next 23 T cell receptor beta chains were all read from a single sample in a study of blood T cells in healthy people across ages. With a J-beta primer mix and a sample-barcoded 5' primer, a second PCR ran about 6 to 11 cycles. TCRdb ran MiXCR on the 5' RACE reads and lists one entry per CDR3 protein. The sample lists some 710,000 distinct CDR3 sequences, 22% occurring once. The material sequenced was blood. These receptor sequences come from a man between 65 and 85 years old in good health.

This clonotype was detected only a few times. The V and J genes are TRBV4-1 and TRBJ2-5, with 7 bases matching TRBD1. CDR1 is MGHRA, CDR2 YSYEKL, per germline. Losses at the gene ends were 0 bases for V and 2 bases for J; bases not matched to a gene: 12. The CDR3 extends over 18 amino acids. CDR3 loop: CASSQDRSRTGDQETQYF. CDR3 nucleotides: TGCGCCAGCAGCCAAGACCGATCGCGAACAGGGGATCAAGAGACCCAGTACTTC.

This clonotype turned up a few times. The CDR3, as DNA: TGCAGTGCACCCGGGACTAGCGGGGGGGCAGGAGATACGCAGTATTTT. This codes for CSAPGTSGGAGDTQYF. The gene calls are TRBV20-1 and TRBJ2-3; 16 bases fit TRBD2. V was pared by 6 bases and J by 5 bases, with 8 bases of the junction left unmatched. From germline, CDR1 is DFQATT and CDR2 SNEGSKA (reference sequence). The CDR3 totals 16 residues.

This clonotype was detected only a few times. The chain uses TRBV20-1 and TRBJ1-4; possibly TRBD1 for D (5 bases). From germline, CDR1 is DFQATT and CDR2 SNEGSKA (reference sequence). The CDR3 has 14 amino acids. V was trimmed by 4 bases and J by 5 bases, leaving 14 bases between them. For the CDR3, the DNA is TGCAGTGCTATTTTGATTGCAGGGAATGAAAAACTGTTTTTT. Translation gives CSAILIAGNEKLFF.

This clonotype was counted only a few times. The chain carries TRBV20-1 and TRBJ1-5; D perhaps matches TRBD1 (6 bases). The CDR3 is 13 residues long. V lost 5 bases and J lost 3, with 11 bases in between. CDR1 and CDR2 (germline): DFQATT, SNEGSKA (reference sequence). CDR3 amino acids: CSAPQGPNQPQHF. The CDR3, as DNA: TGCAGTGCTCCTCAGGGGCCCAATCAGCCCCAGCATTTT.

The sample holds a few counts of this clonotype. The chain is built from TRBV4-3 and TRBJ1-2; D may be TRBD1 (5 bases). The germline CDR1 and CDR2 sequences are LGHNA and YSLEER. The V and J ends lost 3 bases and 8 bases respectively, with 22 bases between them. This CDR3 region has 16 residues. The CDR3 sequence is CASSQDWTGGRGGYTF. CDR3 in DNA: TGCGCCAGCAGCCAGGATTGGACCGGGGGAAGGGGCGGCTACACCTTC.

The gene calls are TRBV11-2 and TRBJ1-2; D gene unclear. This CDR3 has 16 amino acids. Trimming took 1 base from V and 6 from J, leaving 18 bases between them. Germline loops: CDR1 SGHAT, CDR2 FQNNGV. CDR3 region: CASSLAGLGLTDGYTF. The CDR3 bases are TGTGCCAGCAGCTTAGCTGGGCTTGGCCTTACCGATGGCTACACCTTC.

This clonotype was recorded a few times. The V gene is TRBV11-2, the J gene TRBJ2-4; 8 bases line up with TRBD1. This CDR3 is 17 amino acids long. Germline trimming cut 3 bases from V and 7 bases from J; bases unmatched to any gene: 14. Germline loops: CDR1 SGHAT, CDR2 FQNNGV. CDR3 sequence reads: CASSLGAPGQVHNIQYF. CDR3 DNA sequence: TGTGCCAGCAGCTTGGGGGCCCCGGGACAGGTCCACAACATTCAGTACTTC.

This chain uses TRBV20-1 with TRBJ2-5; 13 nucleotides match TRBD2. The trim removed 4 bases at V and 8 bases at J, leaving 10 bases unmatched. There are 15 residues in the CDR3. Germline CDR1 reads DFQATT; CDR2 reads SNEGSKA (reference sequence). The CDR3 DNA sequence: TGCAGTGCTACGATCGGGACTAGCGGGATAGGTACCCAGTACTTC. It yields the protein CSATIGTSGIGTQYF.

A few counts support this clonotype. V usage is TRBV12-3 or TRBV12-4 and J usage is TRBJ2-5; 14 nucleotides line up with TRBD2. V was clipped by 6 bases and J by 0 bases; unmatched bases: 9. The CDR3 has 18 residues. CDR3 nucleotides: TGTGCCAGCAGGGTCGGACTAGCGGGGGGTCTGTACCAAGAGACCCAGTACTTC. It encodes CASRVGLAGGLYQETQYF.

The V and J genes are TRBV5-5 and TRBJ2-2; TRBD1 agrees at 7 bases. Looked up from germline, CDR1 is SGHKS and CDR2 is YYEKEE (reference sequence). The CDR3 sequence is 16 residues long. Unmatched junction bases numbered 5, after V lost 3 bases and J lost 0 bases. The CDR3 loop reads CASSWDGTANTGELFF. Here the CDR3 DNA reads TGTGCCAGCAGCTGGGACGGGACAGCGAACACCGGGGAGCTGTTTTTT. The entire variable domain, with the rest obtained from reference TRBV5-5 and TRBJ2-2, is as follows: DAGVTQSPTHLIKTRGQQVTLRCSPISGHKSVSWYQQVLGQGPQFIFQYYEKEERGRGNFPDRFSARQFPNYSSELNVNALLLGDSALYLCASSWDGTANTGELFFGEGSRLTVL.

V gene TRBV7-2 combines with J gene TRBJ1-3; possibly TRBD1 for D (5 bases). The CDR3 is 14 amino acids. Germline V CDR1 and CDR2: SGHTA, FQGNSA. V lost 6 bases to trimming and J lost 3 bases, with 12 bases between them. This CDR3 is CASRQGVNGNTIYF. The CDR3 DNA follows: TGTGCCAGCAGGCAGGGTGTTAATGGAAACACCATATATTTT.

This chain links TRBV7-2 with TRBJ2-5; the D gene is possibly TRBD2 (6 bases). Germline CDR1 reads SGHTA; CDR2 reads FQGNSA. The CDR3 totals 16 residues. The V and J ends lost 0 bases and 5 bases respectively, with 16 bases between them. Here the CDR3 DNA reads TGTGCCAGCAGCTTAGCGCGACCGCCGGGGGTGGAGACCCAGTACTTC. It specifies CASSLARPPGVETQYF.

V usage is TRBV5-5 and J usage is TRBJ1-1, with D perhaps TRBD1 (6 bases). This CDR3 region has 15 residues. Germline V lookup: CDR1 SGHKS, CDR2 YYEKEE (reference sequence). Trimming took off 0 bases at V and 4 bases at J, with 13 bases between the two ends. CDR3 in amino acids: CASSLEQGWGTEAFF. The CDR3 region has the DNA TGTGCCAGCAGCTTGGAGCAGGGGTGGGGCACTGAAGCTTTCTTT.

This clonotype occurred a few times. This chain joins TRBV5-4 and TRBJ2-3; the D call may be TRBD1 or TRBD2 (6 bases each). The CDR3 extends over 15 amino acids. Trimming cost V 3 bases and J 1 base, with 12 bases left between them. CDR1 and CDR2 (germline): SGHNT, YYREEE (reference sequence). The CDR3 DNA reads as TGTGCCAGCAGCTGGGCGAGGGGGGGCACAGATACGCAGTATTTT. Its translation is CASSWARGGTDTQYF.

A few counts support this clonotype. At one of its ends the junction is not consistent with the germline gene, which may arise from a read error. The chain links TRBV7-6 to TRBJ2-5; D gene ambiguous. The J call may not be correct, given that the DNA end is closer to TRBJ2-1. Germline-derived CDR1 and CDR2 are SGHVS and FNYEAQ. The CDR3 extends over 13 amino acids. The CDR3 loop is CASSLFPRNGQFF. The CDR3 DNA reads TGTGCCAGCAGCTTATTTCCGAGGAATGGGCAGTTCTTC.

The rearrangement links TRBV19 to TRBJ1-5, with unresolved D. V was clipped by 5 bases and J by 4 bases, with 9 bases between them. The CDR3 is 13 residues long. Germline V CDR1 and CDR2: LNHDA, SQIVND (reference sequence). The CDR3 region has the DNA TGTGCCAGTAGTCAGGTGCGGAATCAGCCCCAGCATTTT. Translation: CASSQVRNQPQHF.

This clonotype has more than one count but fewer than ten. The CDR3 nucleotides are TGTGCCAGCTCACCGGGACAGGGAACCGGTGAGCAGTACTTC. This translates into CASSPGQGTGEQYF. This chain links TRBV18 with TRBJ2-7, with 9 bases that match TRBD1. With 3 bases clipped from V and 7 bases from J, the junction kept 7 bases outside the gene matches. This CDR3 region has 14 residues. Germline CDR1 reads KGHSH; CDR2 reads LQKENI. The complete variable domain, with remaining parts taken from reference TRBV18 and TRBJ2-7, reads NAGVMQNPRHLVRRRGQEARLRCSPMKGHSHVYWYRQLPEEGLKFMVYLQKENIIDESGMPKERFSAEFPKEGPSILRIQQVVRGDSAAYFCASSPGQGTGEQYFGPGTRLTVT.

V usage is TRBV10-3 and J usage is TRBJ1-2, with a weak D call TRBD1 (5 bases). Per germline, CDR1 ENHRY and CDR2 SYGVKD. The CDR3 runs 12 residues. V shed 10 bases and J shed 6 bases, with 15 bases lying between them. The CDR3 bases are TGTGCCAGTGGGGACCTGCGGCATGGCTACACCTTC. This translates into CASGDLRHGYTF.

This clonotype was counted once. V is TRBV5-1 and J is TRBJ1-1; perhaps TRBD1 as D (6 bases). This CDR3 contains 14 residues. The germline V gene has CDR1 SGHRS and CDR2 YFSETQ. Between the trimmed V and J ends, which lost 5 bases and 4 bases, there was a span of 15 bases. The CDR3 loop is CASSPSGVGTEAFF. The CDR3, as DNA: TGCGCCAGCAGTCCATCAGGGGTCGGCACTGAAGCTTTCTTT.

The rearrangement joins TRBV7-3 to TRBJ2-1, with 7 bases lining up with TRBD2. Germline V gene data show CDR1 as SGHTA and CDR2 as FQGTGA. Germline trimming cut 1 base from V and 7 bases from J; bases unmatched to any gene: 13. The CDR3 consists of 17 residues. The CDR3 coding sequence is TGTGCCAGCAGCTTAAGAACAGTGGGAGGGCCGGGGAATGAGCAGTTCTTC. Protein: CASSLRTVGGPGNEQFF.

This chain connects TRBV3-1 to TRBJ2-1, with TRBD2 as a possible D gene (7 bases). The CDR3 loop spans 18 amino acids. From germline, CDR1 is LGHDT and CDR2 YNNKEL (reference sequence). The V end was cut by 1 base, the J end by 3 bases, with 19 bases between. The CDR3 region is CASSQGVPRGGIYNEQFF. The CDR3 DNA is TGTGCCAGCAGCCAAGGAGTTCCGCGCGGGGGCATCTACAATGAGCAGTTCTTC.

The chain links TRBV28 to TRBJ2-2; 8 bases agree with TRBD1. The V gene end was trimmed by 7 bases and the J gene end by 5 bases; junction bases not matched to a gene: 6. Germline V lookup: CDR1 MDHEN, CDR2 SYDVKM. The CDR3 length is 14 residues. CDR3 residues: CASKDRAYTGELFF. CDR3 sequence (DNA): TGTGCCAGCAAGGACAGGGCTTATACCGGGGAGCTGTTTTTT.

CDR3 amino acids: CASSLIAGTGELFF. The CDR3 DNA is TGTGCCAGCAGCTTAATAGCGGGTACCGGGGAGCTGTTTTTT. The chain employs TRBV7-3 and TRBJ2-2; 7 bases agree with TRBD2. In germline, CDR1 is SGHTA, CDR2 FQGTGA. V trimming: 1 base; J trimming: 5 bases; junction bases outside the gene matches: 1. This CDR3 has 14 amino acids.